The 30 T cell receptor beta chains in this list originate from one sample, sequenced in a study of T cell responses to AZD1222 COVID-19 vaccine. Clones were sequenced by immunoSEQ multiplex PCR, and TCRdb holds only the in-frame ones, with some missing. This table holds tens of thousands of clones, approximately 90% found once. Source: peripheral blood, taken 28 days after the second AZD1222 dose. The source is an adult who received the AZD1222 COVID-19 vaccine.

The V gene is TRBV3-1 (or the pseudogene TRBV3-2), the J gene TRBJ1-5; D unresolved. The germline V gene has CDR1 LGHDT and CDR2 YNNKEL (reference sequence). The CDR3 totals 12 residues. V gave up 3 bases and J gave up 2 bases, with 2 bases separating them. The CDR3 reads CASSHGNQPQHF. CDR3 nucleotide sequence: TGTGCCAGCAGCCACGGCAATCAGCCCCAGCATTTT.

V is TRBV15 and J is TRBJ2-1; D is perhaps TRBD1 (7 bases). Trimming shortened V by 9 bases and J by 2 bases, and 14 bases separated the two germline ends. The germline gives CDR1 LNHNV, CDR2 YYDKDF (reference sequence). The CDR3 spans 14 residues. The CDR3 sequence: CATNQGGAYNEQFF. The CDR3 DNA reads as TGTGCCACTAATCAGGGGGGTGCCTACAATGAGCAGTTCTTC. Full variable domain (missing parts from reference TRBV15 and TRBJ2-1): DAMVIQNPRYQVTQFGKPVTLSCSQTLNHNVMYWYQQKSSQAPKLLFHYYDKDFNNEADTPDNFQSRRPNTSFCFLDIRSPGLGDTAMYLCATNQGGAYNEQFFGPGTRLTVL.

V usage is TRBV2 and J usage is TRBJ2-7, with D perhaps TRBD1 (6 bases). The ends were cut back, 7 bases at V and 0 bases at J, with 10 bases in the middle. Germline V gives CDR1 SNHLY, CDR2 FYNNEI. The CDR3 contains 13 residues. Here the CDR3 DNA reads TGTGCCAGCAAAAAAGGGGGCTCCTACGAGCAGTACTTC. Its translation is CASKKGGSYEQYF. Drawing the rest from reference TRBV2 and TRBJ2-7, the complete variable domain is EPEVTQTPSHQVTQMGQEVILRCVPISNHLYFYWYRQILGQKVEFLVSFYNNEISEKSEIFDDQFSVERPDGSNFTLKIRSTKLEDSAMYFCASKKGGSYEQYFGPGTRLTVT.

The CDR3 region is CASSLDGYASAGQRKGYTF. The DNA of the CDR3 is TGTGCCAGCAGCTTAGATGGATACGCCTCCGCCGGGCAGAGGAAGGGCTACACCTTC. This rearrangement joins TRBV11-2 to TRBJ1-2; D is uncertain. The germline CDR1 and CDR2 sequences are SGHAT and FQNNGV. The V and J ends lost 0 bases and 8 bases respectively, with 28 bases between them. There are 19 residues in the CDR3. The whole variable domain, remainder taken from reference TRBV11-2 and TRBJ1-2, is EAGVAQSPRYKIIEKRQSVAFWCNPISGHATLYWYQQILGQGPKLLIQFQNNGVVDDSQLPKDRFSAERLKGVDSTLKIQPAKLEDSAVYLCASSLDGYASAGQRKGYTFGSGTRLTVV.

CDR3 in DNA: TGTGCCAGCAGTCTCACAGGGGGAACACCCCTCCACTTT. It translates to CASSLTGGTPLHF. This chain uses TRBV12-3 or TRBV12-4 with TRBJ1-6; 8 nucleotides line up with TRBD1. The V gene end was trimmed by 5 bases and the J gene end by 11 bases; junction bases not matched to a gene: 5. The CDR3 consists of 13 residues.

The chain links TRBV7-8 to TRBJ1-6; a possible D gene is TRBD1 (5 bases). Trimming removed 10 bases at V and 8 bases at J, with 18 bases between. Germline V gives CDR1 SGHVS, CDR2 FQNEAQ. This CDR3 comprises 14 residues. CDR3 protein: CATRSNSGDSPLHF. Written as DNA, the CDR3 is TGTGCCACCCGGTCGAATTCGGGGGATTCACCCCTCCACTTT.

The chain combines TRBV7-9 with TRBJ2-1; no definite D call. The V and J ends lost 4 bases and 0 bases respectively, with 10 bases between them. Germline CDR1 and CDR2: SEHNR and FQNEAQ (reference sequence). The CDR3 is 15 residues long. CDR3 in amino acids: CASSSLHSSYNEQFF. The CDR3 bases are TGTGCCAGCAGCTCCCTCCACAGCTCCTACAATGAGCAGTTCTTC.

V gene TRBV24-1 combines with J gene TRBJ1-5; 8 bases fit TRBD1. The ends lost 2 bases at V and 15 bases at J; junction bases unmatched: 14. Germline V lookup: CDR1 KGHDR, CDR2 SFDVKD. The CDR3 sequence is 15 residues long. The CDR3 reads CATSDSGQGSPGLHF. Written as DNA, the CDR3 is TGTGCCACCAGTGATTCCGGACAGGGTTCACCGGGGTTGCATTTT.

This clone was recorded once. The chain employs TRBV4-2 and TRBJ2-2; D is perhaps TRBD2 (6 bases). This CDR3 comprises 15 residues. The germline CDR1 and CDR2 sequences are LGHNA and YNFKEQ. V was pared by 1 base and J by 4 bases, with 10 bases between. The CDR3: CASSQVGGRTGELFF. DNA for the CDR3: TGTGCCAGCAGCCAAGTGGGGGGTCGCACCGGGGAGCTGTTTTTT.

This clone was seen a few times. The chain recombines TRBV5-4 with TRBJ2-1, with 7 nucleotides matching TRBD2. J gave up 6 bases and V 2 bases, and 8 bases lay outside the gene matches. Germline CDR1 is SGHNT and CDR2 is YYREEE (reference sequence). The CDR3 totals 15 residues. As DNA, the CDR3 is TGTGCCAGCAGCTTCGGCCTAGCGGATCTCAATGAGCAGTTCTTC. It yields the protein CASSFGLADLNEQFF.

CDR3 in DNA: TGTGCCAGCAGCCAAGCCGGCGGGGGCACCGCGGAGACCCAGTACTTC. Translated, it gives CASSQAGGGTAETQYF. V gene TRBV4-2 combines with J gene TRBJ2-5, with a tentative D call TRBD2 (7 bases). Germline V gene data show CDR1 as LGHNA and CDR2 as YNFKEQ. There are 16 residues in the CDR3. The V end lost 1 base, the J end lost 5 bases, and 17 bases lay between the germline ends.

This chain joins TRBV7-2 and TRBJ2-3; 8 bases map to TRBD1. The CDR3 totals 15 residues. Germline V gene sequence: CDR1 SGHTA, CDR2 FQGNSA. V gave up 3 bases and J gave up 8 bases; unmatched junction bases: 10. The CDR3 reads CASSFRTGRLSTQYF. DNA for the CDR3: TGTGCCAGCAGCTTTCGGACAGGGAGACTGAGTACGCAGTATTTT.

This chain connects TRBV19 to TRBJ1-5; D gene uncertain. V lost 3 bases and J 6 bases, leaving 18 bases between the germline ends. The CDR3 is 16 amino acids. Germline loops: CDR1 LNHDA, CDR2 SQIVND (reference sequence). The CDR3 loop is CASSIRLGNRGQPQHF. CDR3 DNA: TGTGCCAGTAGTATTAGATTGGGGAATCGAGGTCAGCCCCAGCATTTT.

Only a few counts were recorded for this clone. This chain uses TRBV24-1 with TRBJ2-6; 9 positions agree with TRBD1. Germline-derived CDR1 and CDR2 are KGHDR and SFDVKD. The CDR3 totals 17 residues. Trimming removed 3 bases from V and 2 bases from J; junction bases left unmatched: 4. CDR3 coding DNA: TGTGCCACCAGTGATGGGACAGGGACTCCTGGGGCCAACGTCCTGACTTTC. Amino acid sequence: CATSDGTGTPGANVLTF.

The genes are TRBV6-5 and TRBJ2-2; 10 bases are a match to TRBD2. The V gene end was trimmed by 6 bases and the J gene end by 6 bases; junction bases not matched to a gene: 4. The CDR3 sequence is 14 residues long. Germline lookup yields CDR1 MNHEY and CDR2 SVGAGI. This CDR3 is CASRGLAGAGELFF. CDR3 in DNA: TGTGCCAGCAGGGGGCTAGCGGGAGCCGGGGAGCTGTTTTTT.

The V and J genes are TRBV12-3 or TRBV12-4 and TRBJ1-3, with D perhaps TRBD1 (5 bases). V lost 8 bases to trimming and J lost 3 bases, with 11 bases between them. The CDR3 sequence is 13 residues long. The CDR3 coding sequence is TGTGCCAGCTGCAAGGGGTTTGGAAACACCATATATTTT. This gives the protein CASCKGFGNTIYF.

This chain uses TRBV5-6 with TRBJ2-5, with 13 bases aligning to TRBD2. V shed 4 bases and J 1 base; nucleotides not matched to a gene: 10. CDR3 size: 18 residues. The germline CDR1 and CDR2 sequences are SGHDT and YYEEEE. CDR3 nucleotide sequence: TGTGCCAGCAGCGGGGGGACTAGCGGGAACTTCCTCCAAGAGACCCAGTACTTC. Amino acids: CASSGGTSGNFLQETQYF.

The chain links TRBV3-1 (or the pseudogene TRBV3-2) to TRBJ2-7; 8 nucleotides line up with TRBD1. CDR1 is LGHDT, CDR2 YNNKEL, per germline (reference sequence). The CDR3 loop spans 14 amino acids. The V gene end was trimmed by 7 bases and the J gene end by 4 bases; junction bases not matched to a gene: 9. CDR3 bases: TGTGCCAGCAACGACAGGGGATCTGCGTACGAGCAGTACTTC. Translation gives CASNDRGSAYEQYF.

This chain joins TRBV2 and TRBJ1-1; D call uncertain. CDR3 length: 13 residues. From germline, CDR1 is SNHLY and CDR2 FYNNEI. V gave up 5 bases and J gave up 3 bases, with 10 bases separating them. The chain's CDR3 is CASSSPSYTEAFF. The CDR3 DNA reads TGTGCCAGCAGTAGCCCGAGCTACACTGAAGCTTTCTTT.

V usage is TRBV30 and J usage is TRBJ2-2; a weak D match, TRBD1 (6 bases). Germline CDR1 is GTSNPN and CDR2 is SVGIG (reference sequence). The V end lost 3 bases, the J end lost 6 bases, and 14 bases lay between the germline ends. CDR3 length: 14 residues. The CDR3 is CAWRRTATAGELFF. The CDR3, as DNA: TGTGCCTGGAGAAGGACAGCGACGGCCGGGGAGCTGTTTTTT.

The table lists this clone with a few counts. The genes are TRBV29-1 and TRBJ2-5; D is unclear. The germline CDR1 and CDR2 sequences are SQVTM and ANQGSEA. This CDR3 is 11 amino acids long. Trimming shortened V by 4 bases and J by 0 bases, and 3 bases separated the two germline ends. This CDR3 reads CSVAHQETQYF. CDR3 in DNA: TGCAGCGTTGCCCACCAAGAGACCCAGTACTTC.

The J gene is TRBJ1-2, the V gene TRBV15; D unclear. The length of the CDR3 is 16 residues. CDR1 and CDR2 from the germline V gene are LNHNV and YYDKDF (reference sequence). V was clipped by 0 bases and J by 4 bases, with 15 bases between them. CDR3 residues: CATSRDREGRTYGYTF. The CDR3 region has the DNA TGTGCCACCAGCAGAGATCGAGAAGGCCGAACCTATGGCTACACCTTC.

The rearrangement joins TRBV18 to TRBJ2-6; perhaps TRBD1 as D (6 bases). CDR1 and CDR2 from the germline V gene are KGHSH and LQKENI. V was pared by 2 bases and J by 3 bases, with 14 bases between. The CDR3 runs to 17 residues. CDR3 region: CASSPYTRTVGANVLTF. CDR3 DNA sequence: TGTGCCAGCTCACCATATACCCGGACAGTTGGGGCCAACGTCCTGACTTTC.

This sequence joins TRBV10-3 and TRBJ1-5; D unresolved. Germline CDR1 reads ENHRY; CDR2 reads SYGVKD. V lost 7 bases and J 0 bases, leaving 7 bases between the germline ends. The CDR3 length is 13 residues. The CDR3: CAIKGNSNQPQHF. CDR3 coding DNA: TGTGCCATCAAAGGGAATAGCAATCAGCCCCAGCATTTT.

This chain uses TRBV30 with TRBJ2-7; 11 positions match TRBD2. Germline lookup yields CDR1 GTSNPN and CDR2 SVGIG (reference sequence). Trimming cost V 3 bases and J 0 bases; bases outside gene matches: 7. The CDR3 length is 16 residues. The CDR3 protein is CAWSKGTSGSSYEQYF. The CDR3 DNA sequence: TGTGCCTGGAGCAAAGGGACTAGCGGAAGCTCCTACGAGCAGTACTTC. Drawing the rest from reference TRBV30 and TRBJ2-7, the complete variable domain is SQTIHQWPATLVQPVGSPLSLECTVEGTSNPNLYWYRQAAGRGLQLLFYSVGIGQISSEVPQNLSASRPQDRQFILSSKKLLLSDSGFYLCAWSKGTSGSSYEQYFGPGTRLTVT.

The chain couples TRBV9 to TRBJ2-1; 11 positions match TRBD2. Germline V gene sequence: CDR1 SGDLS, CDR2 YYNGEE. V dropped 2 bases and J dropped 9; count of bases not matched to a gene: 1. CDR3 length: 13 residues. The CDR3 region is CASSVSGRVEQFF. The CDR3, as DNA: TGTGCCAGCAGCGTTAGCGGGAGGGTTGAGCAGTTCTTC. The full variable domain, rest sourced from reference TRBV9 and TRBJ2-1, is DSGVTQTPKHLITATGQRVTLRCSPRSGDLSVYWYQQSLDQGLQFLIQYYNGEERAKGNILERFSAQQFPDLHSELNLSSLELGDSALYFCASSVSGRVEQFFGPGTRLTVL.

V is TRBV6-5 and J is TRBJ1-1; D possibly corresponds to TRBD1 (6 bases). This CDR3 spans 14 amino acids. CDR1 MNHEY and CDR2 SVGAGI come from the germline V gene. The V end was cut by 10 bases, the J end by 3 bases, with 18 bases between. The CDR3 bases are TGTGCCACACTACTACAGGAGGGGGACACTGAAGCTTTCTTT. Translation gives CATLLQEGDTEAFF.

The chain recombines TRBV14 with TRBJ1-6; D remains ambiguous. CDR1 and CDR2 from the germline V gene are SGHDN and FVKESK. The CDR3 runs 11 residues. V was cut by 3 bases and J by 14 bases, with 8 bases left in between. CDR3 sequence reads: CASSQGVALHF. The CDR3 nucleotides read TGTGCCAGCAGCCAGGGAGTTGCCCTCCACTTT.

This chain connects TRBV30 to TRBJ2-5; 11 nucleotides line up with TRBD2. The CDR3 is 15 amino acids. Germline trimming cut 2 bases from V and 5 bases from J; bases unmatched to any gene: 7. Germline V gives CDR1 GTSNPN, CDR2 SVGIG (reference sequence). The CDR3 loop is CAWSQISGGDETQYF. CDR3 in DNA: TGTGCCTGGAGTCAAATTAGCGGGGGGGACGAGACCCAGTACTTC. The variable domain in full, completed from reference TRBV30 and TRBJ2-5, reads SQTIHQWPATLVQPVGSPLSLECTVEGTSNPNLYWYRQAAGRGLQLLFYSVGIGQISSEVPQNLSASRPQDRQFILSSKKLLLSDSGFYLCAWSQISGGDETQYFGPGTRLLVL.

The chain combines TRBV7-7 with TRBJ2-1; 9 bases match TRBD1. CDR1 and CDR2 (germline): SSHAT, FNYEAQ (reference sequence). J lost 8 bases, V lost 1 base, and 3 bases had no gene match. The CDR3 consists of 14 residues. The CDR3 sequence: CASSLGGQGYEQFF. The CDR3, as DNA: TGTGCCAGCAGCTTAGGGGGACAGGGCTATGAGCAGTTCTTC.